The 24 T cell receptor beta chains listed next were all sequenced from one sample in a study of T-cell memory formation after mild COVID-19. One entry per CDR3 protein, called by TCRdb with MiXCR from the 5' RACE reads. This sample has approximately 60,000 distinct CDR3 sequences, with roughly 10% found just once. The material sequenced was PBMCs or a T cell subset sorted from them (not recorded which). Every receptor here comes from a man in his late teens or twenties who had mild COVID-19 (a few samples of this study predate the infection). Cell type and time point are not known.

This clonotype was detected ten times or more. V is TRBV12-3 or TRBV12-4 and J is TRBJ2-2; D gene ambiguous. The CDR3 length is 11 residues. Trimming stripped 4 bases from V and 6 bases from J, with 3 bases between. CDR3 sequence (DNA): TGTGCCAGCAGTTCCCCCGGGGAGCTGTTTTTT. It translates to CASSSPGELFF.

The rearrangement uses TRBV10-1 and TRBJ2-7, with D possibly TRBD2 on 5 matching bases. The CDR3 sequence is 11 residues long. V lost 3 bases to trimming and J lost 7 bases, with 7 bases between them. Germline CDR1 is WNHNN and CDR2 is SYGVQD (reference sequence). CDR3 sequence reads: CASSDRGEQYF. The CDR3 DNA follows: TGCGCCAGCAGTGATCGAGGGGAGCAGTACTTC.

This clonotype showed up just a few times. The chain employs TRBV5-1 and TRBJ1-2; D remains unclear. CDR1 and CDR2 from the germline V gene are SGHRS and YFSETQ. The CDR3 has 13 amino acids. V was trimmed by 0 bases and J by 3 bases, leaving 6 bases between them. Here the CDR3 reads CASSLEGDYGYTF. CDR3 nucleotides: TGCGCCAGCAGCTTGGAGGGTGACTATGGCTACACCTTC.

The rearrangement links TRBV20-1 to TRBJ1-4; TRBD1 aligns across 7 bases. The CDR3 sequence is 13 residues long. CDR1 and CDR2 from the germline V gene are DFQATT and SNEGSKA (reference sequence). Germline trimming cut 6 bases from V and 7 bases from J; bases unmatched to any gene: 8. CDR3 sequence reads: CSATTGRGEKLFF. The CDR3, as DNA: TGCAGTGCAACGACAGGGCGCGGTGAAAAACTGTTTTTT.

This clonotype was seen only once. The CDR3 DNA sequence: TGTGCCAGCAGCGTAGGTTCTCAAAAGGAGCTGTTTTTT. Its translation: CASSVGSQKELFF. This chain links TRBV9 with TRBJ2-2; no definite D call. Trimming shortened V by 0 bases and J by 10 bases, and 10 bases separated the two germline ends. The CDR3 runs to 13 residues. CDR1 and CDR2 from the germline V gene are SGDLS and YYNGEE.

The chain combines TRBV5-1 with TRBJ1-6, with D uncertain. The germline V and J ends were trimmed by 0 bases and 7 bases, with 8 bases remaining between them. The CDR3 sequence is 14 residues long. Germline values: CDR1 SGHRS, CDR2 YFSETQ. The CDR3 loop reads CASSLDGHNSPLHF. For the CDR3, the DNA is TGCGCCAGCAGCTTGGACGGCCACAATTCACCCCTCCACTTT.

This clonotype has a handful of counts. The J gene is TRBJ1-5, the V gene TRBV12-3 or TRBV12-4; the D is unclear. The CDR3 sequence is 15 residues long. Trimming left V 3 bases short and J 0 bases short, with 9 bases between. The CDR3 protein is CASSFRLSSNQPQHF. The CDR3 DNA reads as TGTGCCAGCAGTTTCCGACTGAGTAGCAATCAGCCCCAGCATTTT.

This clonotype came up a few times. The chain recombines TRBV5-1 with TRBJ1-4; D is unresolved. V lost 7 bases and J lost 4, with 8 bases in between. CDR3 size: 12 residues. Germline lookup yields CDR1 SGHRS and CDR2 YFSETQ. Here the CDR3 reads CASRPNNEKLFF. DNA of the CDR3: TGCGCCAGCCGGCCAAATAATGAAAAACTGTTTTTT.

V gene TRBV25-1 combines with J gene TRBJ1-2; no definite D call. The CDR3 has 11 amino acids. The ends were cut back, 1 base at V and 10 bases at J, with 7 bases in the middle. Germline V gives CDR1 MGHDK, CDR2 SYGVNS. CDR3 amino acids: CASSESEFYTF. CDR3 coding DNA: TGTGCCAGCAGTGAATCCGAATTCTACACCTTC.

This clonotype showed up just a few times. V is TRBV12-3 or TRBV12-4 and J is TRBJ2-2; D is unclear. The CDR3 runs 11 residues. V lost 2 bases to trimming and J lost 7 bases, with 2 bases between them. The CDR3 nucleotides read TGTGCCAGCAGTTTACTCGGGGAGCTGTTTTTT. Its protein product is CASSLLGELFF.

V and J are TRBV7-8 and TRBJ2-7, with D perhaps matching TRBD1 (6 bases). Germline values: CDR1 SGHVS, CDR2 FQNEAQ. Trimming stripped 5 bases from V and 0 bases from J, with 17 bases between. The CDR3 is 16 amino acids. This CDR3 reads CASSEGVGGTSYEQYF. The DNA of the CDR3 is TGTGCCAGCAGCGAAGGGGTAGGGGGTACCTCCTACGAGCAGTACTTC.

CDR3 region: CATSRYRDRSQPQHF. DNA for the CDR3: TGTGCCACCAGCAGATACCGGGACAGATCCCAGCCCCAGCATTTT. The genes are TRBV15 and TRBJ1-5; 7 bases match TRBD1. J was trimmed by 7 bases and V by 2 bases; bases with no gene match: 8. The CDR3 is 15 amino acids. Germline loops: CDR1 LNHNV, CDR2 YYDKDF (reference sequence).

This sequence joins TRBV5-1 and TRBJ2-4; 9 bases line up with TRBD2. Trimming took 4 bases from V and 8 from J; bases not matched to a gene: 10. The CDR3 length is 15 residues. Germline-derived CDR1 and CDR2 are SGHRS and YFSETQ. CDR3 nucleotides: TGCGCCAGCAGCGCGGGGGGGAGCCAAACGTACATTCAGTACTTC. This encodes CASSAGGSQTYIQYF.

The chain recombines TRBV12-5 with TRBJ1-2; TRBD1 might be the D (5 bases). Germline V lookup: CDR1 LGHNT, CDR2 FRNRAP. The CDR3 is 12 amino acids. The V and J ends lost 5 bases and 6 bases respectively, with 10 bases between them. Here the CDR3 DNA reads TGTGCTAGTGGTGGACAAGTAGATGGCTACACCTTC. This codes for CASGGQVDGYTF. Filled out from reference TRBV12-5 and TRBJ1-2, the complete variable domain reads DARVTQTPRHKVTEMGQEVTMRCQPILGHNTVFWYRQTMMQGLELLAYFRNRAPLDDSGMPKDRFSAEMPDATLATLKIQPSEPRDSAVYFCASGGQVDGYTFGSGTRLTVV.

The sample holds a few counts of this clonotype. The J gene is TRBJ2-7, the V gene TRBV7-2; D is possibly TRBD2 (5 bases). CDR3 length: 13 amino acids. V was trimmed by 4 bases and J by 7 bases, leaving 14 bases between them. Germline CDR1 SGHTA, CDR2 FQGNSA. The CDR3 DNA reads TGTGCCAGCAGCTACACGACTACTGGGGAGCAGTACGTC. Translation: CASSYTTTGEQYV.

The V and J genes are TRBV20-1 and TRBJ2-7; 7 bases fit TRBD1. CDR3 size: 13 residues. With 5 bases clipped from V and 0 bases from J, the junction kept 4 bases outside the gene matches. Germline CDR1 and CDR2: DFQATT and SNEGSKA (reference sequence). CDR3 loop: CSAYDRASYEQYF. Here the CDR3 DNA reads TGCAGTGCTTACGACAGGGCCTCCTACGAGCAGTACTTC.

This clonotype was detected ten times or more. The chain links TRBV27 to TRBJ2-7; TRBD1 matches at 8 bases. Germline CDR1 MNHEY, CDR2 SMNVEV (reference sequence). V was pared by 5 bases and J by 6 bases, with 9 bases of the junction left unmatched. This CDR3 comprises 14 residues. The CDR3 DNA sequence: TGTGCCAGCAGTCGCCGACAGGGGCTTGGCGAGCAGTACGTC. Amino acid sequence: CASSRRQGLGEQYV.

The rearrangement joins TRBV6-5 to TRBJ2-5; 10 nucleotides match TRBD2. With 6 bases clipped from V and 7 bases from J, the junction kept 14 bases outside the gene matches. CDR3 length equals 16 residues. Germline V lookup: CDR1 MNHEY, CDR2 SVGAGI. The CDR3 nucleotides are TGTGCCAGCAGGCGAGATGAAGCGGGGGGGCCGGGGACCCAGTACTTC. It yields the protein CASRRDEAGGPGTQYF.

The J gene is TRBJ2-7, the V gene TRBV7-2, with D perhaps matching TRBD1 (7 bases). In germline, CDR1 is SGHTA, CDR2 FQGNSA. V was pared by 5 bases and J by 3 bases, with 17 bases between. The CDR3 contains 15 residues. CDR3 coding DNA: TGTGCCAGCAGCGAAGGGGGGACAGCTGGCTACGAGCAGTACTTC. Its protein is CASSEGGTAGYEQYF.

This clonotype was detected a few times. The chain links TRBV7-3 to TRBJ2-3, with 8 nucleotides matching TRBD1. The germline gives CDR1 SGHTA, CDR2 FQGTGA. CDR3 size: 16 residues. J was trimmed by 4 bases and V by 5 bases; bases with no gene match: 11. The CDR3 DNA sequence: TGTGCCAGCAGCGAACCCCCAGGGGGCTCGCCAGATACGCAGTATTTT. Amino acid sequence: CASSEPPGGSPDTQYF.

This clonotype was seen a few times. This rearrangement joins TRBV5-1 to TRBJ2-5; tentative D call: TRBD2 (6 bases). V was trimmed by 3 bases and J by 2 bases, leaving 8 bases between them. This CDR3 region has 13 residues. Germline lookup yields CDR1 SGHRS and CDR2 YFSETQ. CDR3 DNA: TGCGCCAGCAGCTCGGGGGTACAAGAGACCCAGTACTTC. This encodes CASSSGVQETQYF.

The chain joins TRBV27 to TRBJ1-2; 10 nucleotides agree with TRBD1. The CDR3 loop spans 15 amino acids. After removal of 4 bases from V and 3 bases from J, the junction contained 5 bases not matched to a gene. Germline CDR1 MNHEY, CDR2 SMNVEV (reference sequence). CDR3 in DNA: TGTGCCAGCAGTTCCGGGACAGGGGTTCACTATGGCTACACCTTC. Translating gives CASSSGTGVHYGYTF.

The table lists this clonotype with many counts. The chain recombines TRBV7-9 with TRBJ2-5; D possibly corresponds to TRBD1 (6 bases). Trimming removed 5 bases from V and 5 bases from J, with 18 bases in between. The CDR3 length is 15 residues. Germline lookup yields CDR1 SEHNR and CDR2 FQNEAQ (reference sequence). CDR3 in DNA: TGTGCCAGCAGCCTCACAGGGAGACTTCTGGAGACCCAGTACTTC. Translated: CASSLTGRLLETQYF.

The chain employs TRBV6-4 and TRBJ1-5; no reliable D call. Deletions cut 8 bases from V and 1 base from J, with 9 bases between. This CDR3 has 13 amino acids. Looked up from germline, CDR1 is MRHNA and CDR2 is SNTAGT. CDR3 DNA sequence: TGTGCCAGCTTGTACGGGAGCAATCAGCCCCAGCATTTT. Residues: CASLYGSNQPQHF.